The next 18 T cell receptor beta chains were all read from a single sample in a study of cytomegalovirus exposure and HLA in healthy donors. The PCR made use of 60 Vbeta and 13 Jbeta primers. Using immunoSEQ multiplex PCR, the repertoire was profiled, and TCRdb retains in-frame clones only, with some absent. Among about 170,000 clones listed, 85% were seen once. The source material was PBMCs. The receptors originated from a boy younger than 10 in good health and CMV-seronegative.

The chain couples TRBV5-1 to TRBJ2-5, with D possibly being TRBD2 (6 bases). V dropped 5 bases and J dropped 4 bases, with 18 bases sitting between them. The CDR3 length is 15 residues. The germline CDR1 and CDR2 sequences are SGHRS and YFSETQ. CDR3 in amino acids: CASSLIGSGSETQYF. CDR3 DNA: TGCGCCAGCAGTTTGATCGGGAGTGGGTCAGAGACCCAGTACTTC.

There are a few counts of this clone. This chain connects TRBV20-1 to TRBJ1-1; D is unclear. CDR3 length: 11 amino acids. Germline V gene data show CDR1 as DFQATT and CDR2 as SNEGSKA (reference sequence). V gave up 5 bases and J gave up 0 bases, with 4 bases separating them. CDR3 in amino acids: CSAQVNTEAFF. For the CDR3, the DNA is TGCAGTGCTCAGGTGAACACTGAAGCTTTCTTT.

J is TRBJ2-3 and V is TRBV15; 15 nucleotides match TRBD2. With 8 bases clipped from V and 6 bases from J, the junction kept 6 bases outside the gene matches. The length of the CDR3 is 15 residues. Germline loops: CDR1 LNHNV, CDR2 YYDKDF (reference sequence). The CDR3 sequence is CATGGLAGGPDTQYF. The CDR3 DNA is TGTGCCACCGGGGGACTAGCGGGGGGCCCGGATACGCAGTATTTT.

This chain uses TRBV5-3 with TRBJ2-5; 14 bases align to TRBD2. TRBV5-3 is an ORF, and what it does is uncertain. This CDR3 has 16 amino acids. V gave up 4 bases and J gave up 6 bases; unmatched junction bases: 8. Written as DNA, the CDR3 is TGTGCCAGAAGCGACGGACTAGCGGGGGGAAGAAAGACCCAGTACTTC. It codes for CARSDGLAGGRKTQYF.

The V and J genes are TRBV5-6 and TRBJ2-2; D is uncertain. The CDR3 spans 11 residues. Trimming cost V 5 bases and J 5 bases, with 4 bases left between them. The germline V gene encodes CDR1 SGHDT and CDR2 YYEEEE. Written as DNA, the CDR3 is TGTGCCAGCAGGCGGACCGGGGAGCTGTTTTTT. This codes for CASRRTGELFF.

The chain recombines TRBV10-3 with TRBJ2-7; TRBD1 aligns across 9 bases. Germline V gene data show CDR1 as ENHRY and CDR2 as SYGVKD. V lost 5 bases, J lost 4 bases, and 9 bases stayed unmatched. This CDR3 has 15 residues. The CDR3 protein is CAISSPGQGTYEQYV. CDR3 coding DNA: TGTGCCATCAGTTCTCCGGGACAGGGAACATACGAGCAGTACGTC.

This clone was observed many times. V usage is TRBV13 and J usage is TRBJ2-5; D unresolved. The V end lost 1 base, the J end lost 4 bases, and 10 bases lay between the germline ends. The CDR3 is 14 amino acids. Germline assignment: CDR1 PRHDT and CDR2 FYEKMQ (reference sequence). CDR3 residues: CASSLAVTGETQYF. DNA for the CDR3: TGTGCCAGCAGCTTAGCTGTCACGGGAGAGACCCAGTACTTC.

Concerning this clone itself: Its ends do not fully match the called genes, so a read error is possible. This chain joins TRBV7-9 and TRBJ1-6, with D perhaps TRBD1 (6 bases). Germline CDR1 reads SEHNR; CDR2 reads FQNEAQ (reference sequence). The CDR3 contains 13 residues. The CDR3 DNA reads as TGTTCCAGCAGCCGGGACACTAATTCACCCCTCCACTTT. This translates into CSSSRDTNSPLHF.

The V gene is TRBV11-3, the J gene TRBJ2-7, with 10 positions matching TRBD2. The CDR3 sequence is 16 residues long. Trimming cost V 5 bases and J 3 bases; bases outside gene matches: 10. Germline V gene lookup returns CDR1 SGHNT and CDR2 YENEEA. The CDR3 nucleotides are TGTGCCAGCAGCCGACTGAGGACTAGCGGAAACTACGAGCAGTACGTC. Translation: CASSRLRTSGNYEQYV.

V usage is TRBV30 and J usage is TRBJ1-1; the D gene is possibly TRBD1 (5 bases). CDR3 length: 15 residues. V gave up 5 bases and J gave up 0 bases, with 16 bases separating them. Germline values: CDR1 GTSNPN, CDR2 SVGIG (reference sequence). CDR3 DNA sequence: TGTGCCTGGGCCGGAGGGGAGCTGTTGAACACTGAAGCTTTCTTT. Encoded protein: CAWAGGELLNTEAFF.

This clone appeared a few times. This chain joins TRBV10-3 and TRBJ1-1, with D perhaps TRBD1 (6 bases). The CDR3 extends over 15 amino acids. Germline lookup yields CDR1 ENHRY and CDR2 SYGVKD. V was clipped by 3 bases and J by 0 bases, with 11 bases between them. CDR3 coding DNA: TGTGCCATCAGTGATGACAGGAGGATGAACACTGAAGCTTTCTTT. Amino acids: CAISDDRRMNTEAFF.

A single count supports this clone. The rearrangement uses TRBV19 and TRBJ2-2; 13 nucleotides line up with TRBD2. The CDR3 spans 19 residues. The germline CDR1 and CDR2 sequences are LNHDA and SQIVND (reference sequence). With V trimmed by 0 bases and J by 5 bases, 9 bases remained unmatched. CDR3 region: CASSIEAPGLAGETGELFF. In DNA form, the CDR3 reads TGTGCCAGTAGTATAGAGGCCCCCGGACTAGCGGGGGAAACCGGGGAGCTGTTTTTT.

In this sample, this clone turned up once. J is TRBJ2-7 and V is TRBV4-2; 11 nucleotides agree with TRBD2. The CDR3 spans 15 residues. J lost 0 bases, V lost 4 bases, and 2 bases had no gene match. CDR1 and CDR2 from the germline V gene are LGHNA and YNFKEQ. CDR3 DNA: TGTGCCAGCAGCCCCGGGACTAGCGGCTCCTACGAGCAGTACTTC. It translates to CASSPGTSGSYEQYF.

The V gene is TRBV19, the J gene TRBJ1-5; TRBD1 agrees at 12 bases. From germline, CDR1 is LNHDA and CDR2 SQIVND (reference sequence). The CDR3 has 17 residues. V shed 4 bases and J 5 bases; nucleotides not matched to a gene: 9. CDR3 residues: CASSTGTGGSGHQPQHF. DNA for the CDR3: TGTGCCAGTAGTACAGGGACAGGGGGCTCCGGCCATCAGCCCCAGCATTTT.

In nucleotides, the CDR3 is TGTGCCAGTAGTGACCGGACACGTTATTATGGCTACACCTTC. Translated: CASSDRTRYYGYTF. This sequence joins TRBV19 and TRBJ1-2; D might be TRBD1 (5 bases). This CDR3 comprises 14 residues. Germline CDR1 reads LNHDA; CDR2 reads SQIVND (reference sequence). The V gene lost 5 bases and the J gene lost 5 bases, with 15 bases spanning the gap. Variable domain in full (rest from reference TRBV19 and TRBJ1-2): DGGITQSPKYLFRKEGQNVTLSCEQNLNHDAMYWYRQDPGQGLRLIYYSQIVNDFQKGDIAEGYSVSREKKESFPLTVTSAQKNPTAFYLCASSDRTRYYGYTFGSGTRLTVV.

This chain connects TRBV15 to TRBJ2-5; 8 bases match TRBD1. V gave up 3 bases and J gave up 0 bases; unmatched junction bases: 6. From germline, CDR1 is LNHNV and CDR2 YYDKDF (reference sequence). This CDR3 has 16 residues. In DNA, the CDR3 is TGTGCCACCAGCAGCGACGACAGGGGTTACCAAGAGACCCAGTACTTC. Protein: CATSSDDRGYQETQYF.

The chain is built from TRBV7-2 and TRBJ2-1; D may be TRBD2 (6 bases). CDR3 length: 16 residues. Deletions cut 2 bases from V and 7 bases from J, with 18 bases between. Germline CDR1 and CDR2: SGHTA and FQGNSA. The CDR3 DNA reads TGTGCCAGCAGCTTAAAGCATTTTAGCGGCGGGAATGAGCAGTTCTTC. Its translation: CASSLKHFSGGNEQFF.

The chain has TRBV30 and TRBJ1-1; D unresolved. The germline CDR1 and CDR2 sequences are GTSNPN and SVGIG (reference sequence). This CDR3 contains 13 residues. With 1 base removed from V and 6 bases from J, the gap between germline ends came to 12 bases. CDR3 loop: CAWSGVPRPEAFF. Here the CDR3 DNA reads TGTGCCTGGAGTGGGGTCCCGCGGCCTGAAGCTTTCTTT.